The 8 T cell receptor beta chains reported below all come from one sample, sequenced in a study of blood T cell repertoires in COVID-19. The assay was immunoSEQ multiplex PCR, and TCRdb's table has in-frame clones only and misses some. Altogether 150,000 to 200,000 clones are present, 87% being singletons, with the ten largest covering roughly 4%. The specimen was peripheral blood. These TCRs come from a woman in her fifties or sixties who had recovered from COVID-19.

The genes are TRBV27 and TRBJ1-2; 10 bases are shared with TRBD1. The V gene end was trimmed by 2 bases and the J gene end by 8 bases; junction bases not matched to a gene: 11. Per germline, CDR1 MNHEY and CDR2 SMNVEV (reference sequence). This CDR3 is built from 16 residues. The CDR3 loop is CASSLETNRDRGGYTF. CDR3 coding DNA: TGTGCCAGCAGTTTAGAGACGAACCGGGACAGGGGCGGCTACACCTTC.

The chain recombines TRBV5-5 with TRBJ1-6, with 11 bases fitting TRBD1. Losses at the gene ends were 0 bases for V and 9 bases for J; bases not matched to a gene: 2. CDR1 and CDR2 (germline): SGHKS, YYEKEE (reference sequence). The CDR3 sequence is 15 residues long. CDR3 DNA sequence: TGTGCCAGCAGCTTGGCCGGGACAGGGGGTTCACCCCTCCACTTT. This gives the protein CASSLAGTGGSPLHF. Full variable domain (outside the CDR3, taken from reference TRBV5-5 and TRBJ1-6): DAGVTQSPTHLIKTRGQQVTLRCSPISGHKSVSWYQQVLGQGPQFIFQYYEKEERGRGNFPDRFSARQFPNYSSELNVNALLLGDSALYLCASSLAGTGGSPLHFGNGTRLTVT.

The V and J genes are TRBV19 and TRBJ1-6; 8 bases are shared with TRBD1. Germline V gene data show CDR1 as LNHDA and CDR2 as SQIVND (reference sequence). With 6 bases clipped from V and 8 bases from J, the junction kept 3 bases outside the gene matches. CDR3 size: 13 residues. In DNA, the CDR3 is TGTGCCAGTAGAGCGACAGGGGATTCACCCCTCCACTTT. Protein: CASRATGDSPLHF.

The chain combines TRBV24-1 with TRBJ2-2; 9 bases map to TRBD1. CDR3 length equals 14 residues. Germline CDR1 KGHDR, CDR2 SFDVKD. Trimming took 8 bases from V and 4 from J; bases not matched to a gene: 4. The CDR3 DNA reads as TGTGCCACCACCTCGACAGGGGGCACCGGGGAGCTGTTTTTT. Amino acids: CATTSTGGTGELFF.

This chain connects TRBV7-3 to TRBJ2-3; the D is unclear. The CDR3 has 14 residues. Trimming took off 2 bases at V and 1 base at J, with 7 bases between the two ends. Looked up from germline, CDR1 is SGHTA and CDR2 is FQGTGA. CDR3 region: CASSLESRTDTQYF. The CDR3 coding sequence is TGTGCCAGCAGCTTAGAGAGCCGCACAGATACGCAGTATTTT.

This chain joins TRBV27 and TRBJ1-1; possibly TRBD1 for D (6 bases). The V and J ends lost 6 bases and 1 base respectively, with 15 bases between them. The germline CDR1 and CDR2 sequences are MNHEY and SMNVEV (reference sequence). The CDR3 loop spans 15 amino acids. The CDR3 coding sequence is TGTGCCAGCAGATTTGGGATGACAGGGAACACTGAAGCTTTCTTT. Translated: CASRFGMTGNTEAFF.

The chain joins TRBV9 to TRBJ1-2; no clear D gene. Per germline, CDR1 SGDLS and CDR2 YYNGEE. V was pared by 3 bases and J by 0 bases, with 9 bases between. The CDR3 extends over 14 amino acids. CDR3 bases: TGTGCCAGCAGCGAGTTGCGTCCTAACTATGGCTACACCTTC. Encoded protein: CASSELRPNYGYTF.

The DNA of the CDR3 is TGTGCCAGCAGTGATACGGGAGGGACTGAAGCTTTCTTT. It is translated as CASSDTGGTEAFF. The V call is TRBV6-1, the J call TRBJ1-1, with D uncertain. The CDR3 contains 13 residues. CDR1 is MNHNS and CDR2 is SASEGT in the germline V gene. V lost 3 bases, J lost 5 bases, and 10 bases lay in between.